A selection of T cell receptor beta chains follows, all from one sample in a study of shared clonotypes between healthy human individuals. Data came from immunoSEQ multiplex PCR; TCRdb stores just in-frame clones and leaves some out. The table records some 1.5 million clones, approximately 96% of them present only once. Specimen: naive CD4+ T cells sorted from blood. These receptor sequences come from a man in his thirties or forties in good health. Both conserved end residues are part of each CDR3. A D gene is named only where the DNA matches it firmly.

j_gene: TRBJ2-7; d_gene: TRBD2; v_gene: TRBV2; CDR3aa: CASSDGLAESYEQYF; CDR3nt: TGTGCCAGCAGTGACGGACTAGCGGAATCCTACGAGCAGTACTTC
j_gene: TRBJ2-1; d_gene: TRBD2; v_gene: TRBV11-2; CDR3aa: CASPLGAGGIVEQFF; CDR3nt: TGTGCCAGTCCACTCGGGGCGGGAGGGATTGTTGAGCAGTTCTTC
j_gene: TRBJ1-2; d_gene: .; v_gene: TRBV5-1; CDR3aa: CASSLAPSYGYTF; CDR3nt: TGCGCCAGCAGCTTGGCACCGAGCTATGGCTACACCTTC
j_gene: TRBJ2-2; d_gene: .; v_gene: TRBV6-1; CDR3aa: CASSDLGGITGELFF; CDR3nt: TGTGCCAGCAGTGACTTAGGGGGAATCACCGGGGAGCTGTTTTTT
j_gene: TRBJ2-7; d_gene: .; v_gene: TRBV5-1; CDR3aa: CASGAPDRGIYEQYF; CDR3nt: TGCGCCAGCGGCGCCCCGGACAGAGGCATATACGAGCAGTACTTC
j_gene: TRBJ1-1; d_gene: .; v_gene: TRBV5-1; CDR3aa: CASALVENTEAFF; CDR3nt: TGCGCCAGCGCCCTGGTTGAGAACACTGAAGCTTTCTTT
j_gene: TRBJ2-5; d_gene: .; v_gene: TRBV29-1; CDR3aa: CSELQGQETQYF; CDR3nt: TGCAGCGAGTTACAGGGACAAGAGACCCAGTACTTC
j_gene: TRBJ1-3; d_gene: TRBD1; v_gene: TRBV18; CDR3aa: CASSPQDRVLWNTIYF; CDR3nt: TGTGCCAGCTCACCCCAGGACAGGGTCCTCTGGAACACCATATATTTT
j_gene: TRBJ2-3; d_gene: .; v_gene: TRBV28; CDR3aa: CAYSGARWADTQYF; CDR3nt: TGTGCTTATTCGGGGGCTAGGTGGGCAGATACGCAGTATTTT
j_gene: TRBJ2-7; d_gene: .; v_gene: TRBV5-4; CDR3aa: CASSPDYRSSYEQYF; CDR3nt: TGTGCCAGCAGCCCGGACTATCGAAGCTCCTACGAGCAGTACTTC
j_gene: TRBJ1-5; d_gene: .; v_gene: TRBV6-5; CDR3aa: CASSYSGAADQPQHF; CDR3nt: TGTGCCAGCAGTTACTCCGGGGCAGCCGATCAGCCCCAGCATTTT
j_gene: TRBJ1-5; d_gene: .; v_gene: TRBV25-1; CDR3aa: CASSGSSGTSNQPQHF; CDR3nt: TGTGCCAGCAGTGGGTCCTCGGGGACAAGTAATCAGCCCCAGCATTTT
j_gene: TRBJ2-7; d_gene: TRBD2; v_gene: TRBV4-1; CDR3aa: CASSQKSPSGGRGYEQYF; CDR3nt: TGCGCCAGCAGCCAAAAATCTCCCTCGGGCGGGAGGGGCTACGAGCAGTACTTC
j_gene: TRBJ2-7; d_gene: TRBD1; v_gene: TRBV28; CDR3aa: CASYARPGTESYEQYF; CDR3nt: TGTGCCAGCTATGCCCGCCCCGGGACAGAATCCTACGAGCAGTACTTC
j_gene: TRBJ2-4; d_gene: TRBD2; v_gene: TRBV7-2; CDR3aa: CASSLSSGLAKNIQYF; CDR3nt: TGTGCCAGCAGCCTTTCTAGCGGATTAGCCAAAAACATTCAGTACTTC
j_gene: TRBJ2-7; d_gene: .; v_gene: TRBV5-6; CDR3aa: CASSVGSAYEQYF; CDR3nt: TGTGCCAGCAGCGTCGGGAGCGCCTACGAGCAGTACTTC